This paragraph covers one T cell receptor beta chain sequence. The data originate from a study of blood T cell repertoires in COVID-19. Overall study: COVID-19 samples from acute and convalescent phases originated in the United States, Italy and Spain.

Germline CDR1 and CDR2: SGHTA and FQGTGA. Trimming removed 5 bases from V and 3 bases from J, with 10 bases in between. The CDR3 totals 13 residues. This table comes from immunoSEQ multiplex PCR, and its TCRdb copy is limited to in-frame clones, with some not included. Of just over 300,000 clones listed, roughly nine tenths are singletons. This rearrangement joins TRBV7-3 to TRBJ1-1; possibly TRBD1 for D (5 bases). The material sequenced was peripheral blood. This clonotype was obtained from a man between 18 and 29 years old with active or convalescent COVID-19. CDR3 sequence (DNA): TGTGCCAGCAGCCGACAGAGAGACACTGAAGCTTTCTTT. Protein product: CASSRQRDTEAFF. The entire variable domain, with the rest obtained from reference TRBV7-3 and TRBJ1-1, is as follows: GAGVSQTPSNKVTEKGKYVELRCDPISGHTALYWYRQSLGQGPEFLIYFQGTGAADDSGLPNDRFFAVRPEGSVSTLKIQRTERGDSAVYLCASSRQRDTEAFFGQGTRLTVV.